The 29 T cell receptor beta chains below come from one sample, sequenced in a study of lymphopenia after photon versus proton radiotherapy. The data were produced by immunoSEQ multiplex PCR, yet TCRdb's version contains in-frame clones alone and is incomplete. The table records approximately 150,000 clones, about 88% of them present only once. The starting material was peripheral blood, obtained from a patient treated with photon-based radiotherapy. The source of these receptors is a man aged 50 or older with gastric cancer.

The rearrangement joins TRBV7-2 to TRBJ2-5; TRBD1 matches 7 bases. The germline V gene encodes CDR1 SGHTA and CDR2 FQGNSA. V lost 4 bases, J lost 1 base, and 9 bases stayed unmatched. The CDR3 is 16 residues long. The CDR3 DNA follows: TGTGCCAGCAGCTCCCTCAGGGGGACCATCCAAGAGACCCAGTACTTC. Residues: CASSSLRGTIQETQYF.

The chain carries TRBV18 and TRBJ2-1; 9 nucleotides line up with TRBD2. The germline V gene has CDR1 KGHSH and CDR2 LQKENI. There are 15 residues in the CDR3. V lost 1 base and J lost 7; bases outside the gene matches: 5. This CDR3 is CASSPLAGVGNEQFF. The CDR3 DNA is TGTGCCAGCTCACCACTAGCGGGAGTAGGGAATGAGCAGTTCTTC.

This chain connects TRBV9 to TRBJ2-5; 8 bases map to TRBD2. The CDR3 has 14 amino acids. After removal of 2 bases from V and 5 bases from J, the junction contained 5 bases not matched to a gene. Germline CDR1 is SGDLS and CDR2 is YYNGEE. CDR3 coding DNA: TGTGCCAGCAGCGTCGGACTAGCAGACGAGACCCAGTACTTC. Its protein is CASSVGLADETQYF. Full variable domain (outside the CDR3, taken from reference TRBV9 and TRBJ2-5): DSGVTQTPKHLITATGQRVTLRCSPRSGDLSVYWYQQSLDQGLQFLIQYYNGEERAKGNILERFSAQQFPDLHSELNLSSLELGDSALYFCASSVGLADETQYFGPGTRLLVL.

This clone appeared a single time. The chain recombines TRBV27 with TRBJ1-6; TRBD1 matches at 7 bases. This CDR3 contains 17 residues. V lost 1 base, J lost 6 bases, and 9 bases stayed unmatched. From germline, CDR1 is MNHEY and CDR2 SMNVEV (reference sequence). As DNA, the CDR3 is TGTGCCAGCAGTTTATACCCCCCACAGGGGTCTAATTCACCCCTCCACTTT. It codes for CASSLYPPQGSNSPLHF.

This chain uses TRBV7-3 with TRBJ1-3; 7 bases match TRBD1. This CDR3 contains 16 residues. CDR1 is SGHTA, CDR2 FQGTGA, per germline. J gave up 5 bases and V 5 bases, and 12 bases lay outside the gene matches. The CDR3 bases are TGTGCCAGCAGCCCAATAGGACAGGTGAGAAGAAACACCATATATTTT. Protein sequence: CASSPIGQVRRNTIYF.

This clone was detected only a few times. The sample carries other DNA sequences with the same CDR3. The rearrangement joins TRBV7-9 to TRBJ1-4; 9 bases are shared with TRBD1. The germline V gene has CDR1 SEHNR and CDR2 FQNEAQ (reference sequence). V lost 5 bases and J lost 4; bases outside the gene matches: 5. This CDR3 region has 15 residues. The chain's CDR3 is CASSRGQGDNEKLFF. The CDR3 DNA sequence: TGTGCCAGCAGCCGGGGACAGGGCGATAATGAAAAACTGTTTTTT. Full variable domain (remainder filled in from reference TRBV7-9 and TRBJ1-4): DTGVSQNPRHKITKRGQNVTFRCDPISEHNRLYWYRQTLGQGPEFLTYFQNEAQLEKSRLLSDRFSAERPKGSFSTLEIQRTEQGDSAMYLCASSRGQGDNEKLFFGSGTQLSVL.

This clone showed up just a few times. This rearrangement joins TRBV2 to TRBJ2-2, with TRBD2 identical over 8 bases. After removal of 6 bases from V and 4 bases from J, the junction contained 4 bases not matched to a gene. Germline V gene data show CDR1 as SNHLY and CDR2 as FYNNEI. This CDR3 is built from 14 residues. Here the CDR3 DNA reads TGTGCCAGCAGCGGGAGGGAAGTCACCGGGGAGCTGTTTTTT. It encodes CASSGREVTGELFF.

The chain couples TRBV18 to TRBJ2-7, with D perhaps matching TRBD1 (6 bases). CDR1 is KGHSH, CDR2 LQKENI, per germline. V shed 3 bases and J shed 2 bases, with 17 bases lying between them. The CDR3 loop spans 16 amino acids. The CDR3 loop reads CASSPYLQQGTYEQYF. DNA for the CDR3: TGTGCCAGCTCACCTTACTTACAACAGGGAACCTACGAGCAGTACTTC.

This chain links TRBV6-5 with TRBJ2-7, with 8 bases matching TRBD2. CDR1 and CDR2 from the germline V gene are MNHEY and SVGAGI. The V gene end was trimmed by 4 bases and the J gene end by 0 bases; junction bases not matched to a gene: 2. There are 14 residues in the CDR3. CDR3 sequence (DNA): TGTGCCAGCAGTTCACTAGCGGACTCCTACGAGCAGTACTTC. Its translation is CASSSLADSYEQYF.

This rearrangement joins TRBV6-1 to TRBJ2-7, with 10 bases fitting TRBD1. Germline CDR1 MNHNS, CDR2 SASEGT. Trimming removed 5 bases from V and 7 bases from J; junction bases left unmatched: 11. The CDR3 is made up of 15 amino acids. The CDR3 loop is CASSPNWDRGKEQYF. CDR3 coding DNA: TGTGCCAGCAGTCCAAACTGGGACAGGGGAAAAGAGCAGTACTTC.

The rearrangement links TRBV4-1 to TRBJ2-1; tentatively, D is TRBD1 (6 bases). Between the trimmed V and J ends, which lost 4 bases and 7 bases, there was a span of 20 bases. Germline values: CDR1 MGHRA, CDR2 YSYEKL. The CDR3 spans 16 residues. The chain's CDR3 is CASSPIDRFFRNEQFF. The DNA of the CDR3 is TGCGCCAGCAGCCCGATCGACAGGTTTTTTCGGAATGAGCAGTTCTTC.

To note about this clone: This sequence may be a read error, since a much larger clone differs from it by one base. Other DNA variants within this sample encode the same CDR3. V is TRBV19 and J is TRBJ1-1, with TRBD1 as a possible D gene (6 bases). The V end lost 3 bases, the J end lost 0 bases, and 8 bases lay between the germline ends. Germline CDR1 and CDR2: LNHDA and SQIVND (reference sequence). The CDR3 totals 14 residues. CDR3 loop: CASSITGMNTEAFF. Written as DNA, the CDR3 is TGTGCCAGTAGTATCACAGGGATGAACACTGAAGCTTTCTTT.

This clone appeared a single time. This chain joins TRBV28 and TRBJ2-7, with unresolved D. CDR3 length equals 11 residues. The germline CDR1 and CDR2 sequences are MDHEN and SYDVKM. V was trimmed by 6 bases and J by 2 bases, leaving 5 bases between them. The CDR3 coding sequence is TGTGCCAGCAGGGACGCCTACGAGCAGTACTTC. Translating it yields CASRDAYEQYF.

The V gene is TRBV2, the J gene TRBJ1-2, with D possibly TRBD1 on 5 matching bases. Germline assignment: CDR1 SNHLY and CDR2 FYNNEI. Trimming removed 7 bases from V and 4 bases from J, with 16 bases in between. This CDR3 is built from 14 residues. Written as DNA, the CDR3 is TGTGCCAGCATTGAGGTCAGGGAGGCCTATGGCTACACCTTC. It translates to CASIEVREAYGYTF.

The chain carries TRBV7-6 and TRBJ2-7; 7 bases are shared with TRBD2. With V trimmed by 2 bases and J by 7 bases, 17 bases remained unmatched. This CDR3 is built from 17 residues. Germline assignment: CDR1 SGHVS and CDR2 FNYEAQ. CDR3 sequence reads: CASSLNTQTATRGEQYF. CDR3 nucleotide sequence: TGTGCCAGCAGCTTAAACACGCAGACAGCTACGCGGGGGGAGCAGTACTTC.

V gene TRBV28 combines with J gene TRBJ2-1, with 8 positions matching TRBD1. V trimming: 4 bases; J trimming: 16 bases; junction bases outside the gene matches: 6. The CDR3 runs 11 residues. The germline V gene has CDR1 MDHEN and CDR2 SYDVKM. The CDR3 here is CASSWTGRSFF. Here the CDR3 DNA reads TGTGCCAGCAGTTGGACAGGGCGATCCTTCTTC.

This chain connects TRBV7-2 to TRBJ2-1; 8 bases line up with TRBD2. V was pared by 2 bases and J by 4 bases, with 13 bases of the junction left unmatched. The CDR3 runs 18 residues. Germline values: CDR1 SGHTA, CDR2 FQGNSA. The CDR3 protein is CASSLIGPHGGDYNEQFF. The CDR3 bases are TGTGCCAGCAGCTTAATTGGGCCCCACGGGGGGGATTACAATGAGCAGTTCTTC.

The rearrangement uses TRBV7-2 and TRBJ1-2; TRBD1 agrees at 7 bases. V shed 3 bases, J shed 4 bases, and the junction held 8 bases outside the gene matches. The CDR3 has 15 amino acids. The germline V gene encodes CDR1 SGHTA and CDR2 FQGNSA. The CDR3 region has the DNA TGTGCCAGCAGCTTTGGTACAGGGGTGGGCTATGGCTACACCTTC. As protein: CASSFGTGVGYGYTF.

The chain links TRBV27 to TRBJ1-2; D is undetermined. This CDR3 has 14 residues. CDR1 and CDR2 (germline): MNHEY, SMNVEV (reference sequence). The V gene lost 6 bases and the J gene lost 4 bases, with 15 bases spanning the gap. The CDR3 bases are TGTGCCAGCAGCCCCTGGGGAGAGGCCTATGGCTACACCTTC. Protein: CASSPWGEAYGYTF.

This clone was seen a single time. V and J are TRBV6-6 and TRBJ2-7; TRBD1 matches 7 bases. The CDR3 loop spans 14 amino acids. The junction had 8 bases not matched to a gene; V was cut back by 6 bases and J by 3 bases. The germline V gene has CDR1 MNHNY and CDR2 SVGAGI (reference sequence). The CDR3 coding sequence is TGTGCCAGCAGGTGGAGACAGGGTATCTACGAGCAGTACTTC. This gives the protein CASRWRQGIYEQYF.

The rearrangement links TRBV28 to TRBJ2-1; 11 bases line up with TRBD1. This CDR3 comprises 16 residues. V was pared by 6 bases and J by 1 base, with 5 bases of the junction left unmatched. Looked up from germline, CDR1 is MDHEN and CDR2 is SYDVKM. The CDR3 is CASSPGTGGSYNEQFF. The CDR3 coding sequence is TGTGCCAGCAGCCCAGGGACAGGGGGGTCCTACAATGAGCAGTTCTTC. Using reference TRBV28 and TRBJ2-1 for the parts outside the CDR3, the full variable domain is DVKVTQSSRYLVKRTGEKVFLECVQDMDHENMFWYRQDPGLGLRLIYFSYDVKMKEKGDIPEGYSVSREKKERFSLILESASTNQTSMYLCASSPGTGGSYNEQFFGPGTRLTVL.

The CDR3 region is CASRGTSYEQYF. The DNA of the CDR3 is TGTGCCAGCAGGGGGACAAGCTACGAGCAGTACTTC. The chain joins TRBV2 to TRBJ2-7, with D maybe TRBD1 (6 bases). The CDR3 sequence is 12 residues long. V shed 6 bases and J shed 3 bases, with 9 bases lying between them. CDR1 SNHLY and CDR2 FYNNEI come from the germline V gene.

The CDR3 nucleotides are TGTGCCAGCAGCCCAATGGGACTAGCGGCGAACTCCTACGAGCAGTACTTC. Translated, it gives CASSPMGLAANSYEQYF. The chain has TRBV2 and TRBJ2-7; 11 bases map to TRBD2. There are 17 residues in the CDR3. The ends lost 6 bases at V and 0 bases at J; junction bases unmatched: 10. Germline V gene data show CDR1 as SNHLY and CDR2 as FYNNEI.

The CDR3 loop reads CASSEAGFRRSEKLFF. DNA for the CDR3: TGTGCCAGCAGTGAAGCGGGTTTTAGGCGGAGTGAAAAACTGTTTTTT. This sequence joins TRBV6-1 and TRBJ1-4; D unresolved. CDR3 size: 16 residues. V was clipped by 0 bases and J by 7 bases, with 15 bases between them. Germline V gene sequence: CDR1 MNHNS, CDR2 SASEGT.

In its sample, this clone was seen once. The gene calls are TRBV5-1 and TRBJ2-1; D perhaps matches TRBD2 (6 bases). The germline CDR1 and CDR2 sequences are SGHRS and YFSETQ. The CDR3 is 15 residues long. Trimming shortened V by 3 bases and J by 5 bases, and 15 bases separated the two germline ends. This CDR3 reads CASSYTAGGNNEQFF. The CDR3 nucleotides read TGCGCCAGCAGCTATACTGCCGGGGGAAACAATGAGCAGTTCTTC.

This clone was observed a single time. CDR3 sequence reads: CASSVVAGKMAYNEQFF. Here the CDR3 DNA reads TGTGCCAGCAGCGTAGTGGCCGGGAAGATGGCCTACAATGAGCAGTTCTTC. V is TRBV9 and J is TRBJ2-1, with D tentatively TRBD2 (5 bases). V dropped 0 bases and J dropped 2 bases, with 15 bases sitting between them. This CDR3 is built from 17 residues. Germline assignment: CDR1 SGDLS and CDR2 YYNGEE.

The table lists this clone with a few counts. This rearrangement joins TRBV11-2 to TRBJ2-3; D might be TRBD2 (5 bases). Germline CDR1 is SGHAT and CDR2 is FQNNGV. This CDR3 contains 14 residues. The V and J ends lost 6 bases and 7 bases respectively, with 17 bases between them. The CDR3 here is CASRDRRRQNTQYF. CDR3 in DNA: TGTGCCAGCAGAGATCGGAGGCGTCAAAATACGCAGTATTTT.

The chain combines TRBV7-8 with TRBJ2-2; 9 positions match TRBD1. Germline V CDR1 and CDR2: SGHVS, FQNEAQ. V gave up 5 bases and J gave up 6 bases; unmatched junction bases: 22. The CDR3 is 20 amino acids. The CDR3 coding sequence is TGTGCCAGCAGCCTCCCACGAGGACAGGGGAGCGACTGGAAGTCCGGGGAGCTGTTTTTT. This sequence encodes CASSLPRGQGSDWKSGELFF.

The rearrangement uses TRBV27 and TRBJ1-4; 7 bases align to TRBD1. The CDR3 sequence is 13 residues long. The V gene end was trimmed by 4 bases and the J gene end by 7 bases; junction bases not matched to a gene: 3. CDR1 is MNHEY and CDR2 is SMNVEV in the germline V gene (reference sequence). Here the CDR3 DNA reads TGTGCCAGCAGTTCCTGGGACAGTGAAAAACTGTTTTTT. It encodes CASSSWDSEKLFF.